This paragraph reports one TCR beta chain. The antigen is unknown. PCR employed 60 Vbeta and 13 Jbeta primers. Generated by immunoSEQ multiplex PCR, the TCRdb table keeps only in-frame clones and is missing some. The table includes 150,000 to 200,000 clones, over 70% detected once. This record belongs to a study of cytomegalovirus exposure and HLA in healthy donors. General study findings and limits: Common viral pathogens (according to a later analysis) appeared linked to several of the most significant clusters. The study labeled approximately 150 TCR beta chains cytomegalovirus-associated. Relative to equally common others, HLA-associated TCR beta chains showed greater clonal expansion in a later analysis. In vitro checks showed that a few CMV-associated chains really do target CMV antigens.

The CDR3 spans 13 residues. Germline lookup yields CDR1 MNHNS and CDR2 SASEGT. V trimming: 8 bases; J trimming: 2 bases; junction bases outside the gene matches: 2. This chain joins TRBV6-1 and TRBJ1-2; the match to TRBD1 covers 10 bases. Material for sequencing was PBMCs. The TCR sequence derives from a male donor in good health and CMV-seropositive. CDR3 in DNA: TGTGCCAGCCTGACAGGGGGCAACTATGGCTACACCTTC. It specifies CASLTGGNYGYTF.